This TCR beta chain emerged from a study of T cells in narcolepsy. In regard to this clone: Its target is not known.

Study results and limitations: Comparing one patient's CSF and blood CD4+ clonotypes highlighted HCRT- and TRIB2-specific autoreactive clonotypes. Autoreactive clonotypes reportedly recurred in blood of same and different patients, not controls.

Clones were read by immunoSEQ multiplex PCR, and TCRdb kept only the in-frame ones, dropping some. The sample shows approximately 35,000 clones, about nine tenths of them seen only once. V shed 5 bases and J 6 bases; nucleotides not matched to a gene: 9. The CDR3 is made up of 14 amino acids. Germline V gene sequence: CDR1 SGHVS, CDR2 FQNEAQ. The chain combines TRBV7-8 with TRBJ2-7, with 8 bases lining up with TRBD1. The receptor was isolated from a human donor with narcolepsy. Source material: CD45RA- memory CD4+ T cells from PBMCs. The CDR3 sequence is CASSPQTGDGEQYF. For the CDR3, the DNA is TGTGCCAGCAGCCCGCAGACAGGGGACGGCGAGCAGTACTTC.